This T cell receptor beta chain was retrieved from a study of persistence of HIV-infected CD4 T cells. The stimulus was lysate of CMV-infected fibroblasts, about 10 ug/mL. Sorted nonresponding memory CD4+ T cells were CD40L-negative, CD69-negative, CD45RO-high. CD8-depleted PBMCs were stimulated about 20 hours with anti-CD28/CD49d costimulation, CD40-blocking antibody and enfuvirtide. As for this clone: The antigen is undetermined.

The CDR3 is 17 amino acids. The germline gives CDR1 LNHDA, CDR2 SQIVND (reference sequence). Trimming removed 4 bases from V and 3 bases from J; junction bases left unmatched: 8. The immunoSEQ assay was version 4, run in survey mode. Generated by immunoSEQ multiplex PCR, the TCRdb table keeps only in-frame clones and is missing some. The sample records 35,000 to 40,000 clones, about 85% being singletons. The starting material was CD4+ T cells sorted from PBMCs after approximately 19-hour stimulation, obtained from a patient who received antiretroviral therapy. This clonotype was obtained from an adult man with HIV who was CMV-seropositive. The rearrangement joins TRBV19 to TRBJ2-2, with 10 bases that match TRBD2. Here the CDR3 DNA reads TGTGCCAGTAGTACTAGCGGGGGCCTGTCGTACACCGGGGAGCTGTTTTTT. Translating it yields CASSTSGGLSYTGELFF.